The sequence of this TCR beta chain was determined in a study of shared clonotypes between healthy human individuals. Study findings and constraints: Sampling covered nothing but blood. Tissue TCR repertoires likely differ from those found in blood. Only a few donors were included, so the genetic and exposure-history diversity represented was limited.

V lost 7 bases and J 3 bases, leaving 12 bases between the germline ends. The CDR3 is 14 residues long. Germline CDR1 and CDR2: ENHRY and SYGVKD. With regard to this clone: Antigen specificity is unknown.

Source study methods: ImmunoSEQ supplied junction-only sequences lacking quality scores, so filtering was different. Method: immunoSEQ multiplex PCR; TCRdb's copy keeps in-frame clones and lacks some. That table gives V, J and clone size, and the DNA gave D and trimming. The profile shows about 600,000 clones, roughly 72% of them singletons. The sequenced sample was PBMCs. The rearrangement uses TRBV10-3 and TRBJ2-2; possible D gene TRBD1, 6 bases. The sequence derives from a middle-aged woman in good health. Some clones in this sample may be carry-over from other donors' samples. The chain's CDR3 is CAITPSGDTGELFF. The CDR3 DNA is TGTGCCATCACCCCTTCAGGGGACACCGGGGAGCTGTTTTTT.